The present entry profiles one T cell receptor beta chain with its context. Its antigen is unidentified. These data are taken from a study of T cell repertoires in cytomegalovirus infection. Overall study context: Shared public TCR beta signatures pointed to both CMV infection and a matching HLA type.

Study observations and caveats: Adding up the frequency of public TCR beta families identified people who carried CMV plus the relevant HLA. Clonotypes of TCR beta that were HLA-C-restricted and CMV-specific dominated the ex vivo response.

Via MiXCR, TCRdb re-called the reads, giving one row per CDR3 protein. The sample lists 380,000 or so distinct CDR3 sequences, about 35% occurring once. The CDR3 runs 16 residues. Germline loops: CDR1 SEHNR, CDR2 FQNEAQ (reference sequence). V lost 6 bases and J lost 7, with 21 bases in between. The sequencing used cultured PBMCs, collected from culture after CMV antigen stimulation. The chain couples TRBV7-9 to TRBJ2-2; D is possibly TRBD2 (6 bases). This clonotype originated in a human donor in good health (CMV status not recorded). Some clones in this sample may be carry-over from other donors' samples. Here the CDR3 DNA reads TGTGCCAGCAGACCGAAAGGAGGGCCTCTTCTCGGGGAGCTGTTTTTT. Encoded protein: CASRPKGGPLLGELFF.